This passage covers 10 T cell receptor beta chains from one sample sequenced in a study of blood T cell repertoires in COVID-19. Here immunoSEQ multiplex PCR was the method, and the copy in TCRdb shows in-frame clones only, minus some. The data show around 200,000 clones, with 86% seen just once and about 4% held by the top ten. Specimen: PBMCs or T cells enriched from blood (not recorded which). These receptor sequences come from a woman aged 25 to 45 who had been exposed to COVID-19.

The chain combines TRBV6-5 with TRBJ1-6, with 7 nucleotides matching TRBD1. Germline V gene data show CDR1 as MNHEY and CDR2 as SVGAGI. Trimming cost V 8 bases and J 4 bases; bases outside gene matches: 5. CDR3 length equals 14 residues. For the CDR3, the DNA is TGTGCCAGCCGGGACAGCTTGTATAATTCACCCCTCCACTTT. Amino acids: CASRDSLYNSPLHF.

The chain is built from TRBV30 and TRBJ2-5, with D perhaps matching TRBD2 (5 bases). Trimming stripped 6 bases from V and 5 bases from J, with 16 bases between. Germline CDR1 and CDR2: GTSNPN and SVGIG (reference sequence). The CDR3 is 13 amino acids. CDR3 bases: TGTGCCTGCCTCAAAGTGGACTCGGAGACCCAGTACTTC. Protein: CACLKVDSETQYF.

CDR3 residues: CASSLAEGGNQPQHF. CDR3 DNA sequence: TGCGCCAGCAGCCTAGCGGAGGGTGGCAATCAGCCCCAGCATTTT. This chain joins TRBV4-1 and TRBJ1-5; D ambiguous. V shed 4 bases and J shed 2 bases, with 12 bases lying between them. Germline CDR1 reads MGHRA; CDR2 reads YSYEKL. The CDR3 has 15 amino acids.

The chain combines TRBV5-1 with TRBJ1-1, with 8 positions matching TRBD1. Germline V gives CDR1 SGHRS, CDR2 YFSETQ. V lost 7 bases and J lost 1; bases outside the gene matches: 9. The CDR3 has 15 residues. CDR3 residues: CASGKDRAENTEAFF. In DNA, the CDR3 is TGCGCCAGCGGAAAGGACAGGGCAGAGAACACTGAAGCTTTCTTT. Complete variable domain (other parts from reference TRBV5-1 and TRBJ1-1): KAGVTQTPRYLIKTRGQQVTLSCSPISGHRSVSWYQQTPGQGLQFLFEYFSETQRNKGNFPGRFSGRQFSNSRSEMNVSTLELGDSALYLCASGKDRAENTEAFFGQGTRLTVV.

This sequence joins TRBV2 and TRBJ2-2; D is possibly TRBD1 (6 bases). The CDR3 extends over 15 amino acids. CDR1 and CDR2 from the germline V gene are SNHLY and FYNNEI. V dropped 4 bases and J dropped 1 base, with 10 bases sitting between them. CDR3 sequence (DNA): TGTGCCAGCAGTGTACGAGGGGGGAACACCGGGGAGCTGTTTTTT. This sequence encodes CASSVRGGNTGELFF.

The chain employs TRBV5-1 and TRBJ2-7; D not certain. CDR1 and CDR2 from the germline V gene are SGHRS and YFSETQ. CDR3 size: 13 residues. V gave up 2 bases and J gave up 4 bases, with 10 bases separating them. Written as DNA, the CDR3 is TGCGCCAGCAGCTTTGGGCAGGATTACGAGCAGTACTTC. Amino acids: CASSFGQDYEQYF.

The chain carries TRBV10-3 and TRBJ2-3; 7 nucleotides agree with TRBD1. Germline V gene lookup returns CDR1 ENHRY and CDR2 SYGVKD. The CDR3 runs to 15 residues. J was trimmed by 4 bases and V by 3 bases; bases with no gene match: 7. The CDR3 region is CAISDSTGRPDTQYF. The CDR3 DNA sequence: TGTGCCATCAGTGATTCGACAGGGCGCCCAGATACGCAGTATTTT.

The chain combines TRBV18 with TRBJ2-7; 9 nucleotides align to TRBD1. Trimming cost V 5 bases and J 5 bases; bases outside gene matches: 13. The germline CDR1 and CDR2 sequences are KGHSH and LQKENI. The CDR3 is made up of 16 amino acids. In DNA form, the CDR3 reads TGTGCCAGCTCATCAAGGAACCCACAGGGGGCTCACGAGCAGTACTTC. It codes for CASSSRNPQGAHEQYF.

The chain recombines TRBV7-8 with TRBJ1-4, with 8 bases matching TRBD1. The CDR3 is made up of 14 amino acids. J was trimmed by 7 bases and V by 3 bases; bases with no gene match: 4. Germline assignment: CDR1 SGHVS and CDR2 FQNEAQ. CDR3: CASSLDRVTEKLFF. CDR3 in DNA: TGTGCCAGCAGCTTGGACAGGGTTACTGAAAAACTGTTTTTT.

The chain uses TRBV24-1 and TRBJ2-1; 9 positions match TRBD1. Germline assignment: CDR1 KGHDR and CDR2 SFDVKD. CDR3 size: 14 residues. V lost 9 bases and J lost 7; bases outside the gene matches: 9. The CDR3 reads CATGGQGILNEQFF. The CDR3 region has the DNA TGTGCCACCGGTGGACAGGGGATATTAAATGAGCAGTTCTTC.